This T cell receptor beta chain was sequenced during a study of T cell repertoires in cytomegalovirus infection. Overall study context: TCR beta signatures that were public indicated CMV infection and matching HLA type. Study-wide results and limits: The response measured ex vivo was dominated by TCR beta clonotypes (HLA-C-restricted and CMV-specific). Of the TCR beta families, the public ones yielded a cumulative frequency that identified carriers of CMV plus the relevant HLA.

The V gene end was trimmed by 1 base and the J gene end by 1 base; junction bases not matched to a gene: 3. Per germline, CDR1 SGHVS and CDR2 FNYEAQ. This CDR3 is built from 15 residues. Each CDR3 protein gets one entry after TCRdb re-called the reads with MiXCR. Among approximately 70,000 distinct CDR3 sequences listed, 22% were seen once. This clonotype came up many times. Its target is unknown. The sequence derives from a human donor in good health (CMV status not recorded). Some clones in this sample may be carry-over from other donors' samples. The J gene is TRBJ1-1, the V gene TRBV7-6, with TRBD1 matching over 7 bases. Sequencing was performed on PBMCs, sequenced either directly or after in vitro stimulation (not recorded which). The CDR3 protein is CASSLEAGGNTEAFF. The CDR3 coding sequence is TGTGCCAGCAGCTTAGAAGCAGGGGGGAACACTGAAGCTTTCTTT.